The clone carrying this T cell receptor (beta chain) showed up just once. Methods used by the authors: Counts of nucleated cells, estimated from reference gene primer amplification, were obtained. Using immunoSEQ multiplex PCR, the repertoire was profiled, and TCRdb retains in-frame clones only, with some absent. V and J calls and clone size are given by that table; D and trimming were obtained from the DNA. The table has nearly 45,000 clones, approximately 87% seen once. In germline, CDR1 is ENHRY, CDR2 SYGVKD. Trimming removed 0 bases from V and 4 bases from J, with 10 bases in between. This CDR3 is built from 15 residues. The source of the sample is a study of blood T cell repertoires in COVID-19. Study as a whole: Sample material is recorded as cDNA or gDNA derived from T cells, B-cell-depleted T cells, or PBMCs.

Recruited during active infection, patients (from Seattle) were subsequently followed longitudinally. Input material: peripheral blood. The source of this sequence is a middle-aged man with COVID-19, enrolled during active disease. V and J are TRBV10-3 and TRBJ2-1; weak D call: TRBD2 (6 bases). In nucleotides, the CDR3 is TGTGCCATCAGTGAGTCCCTAGCGCAGTACAATGAGCAGTTCTTC. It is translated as CAISESLAQYNEQFF.